This TCR beta chain was found in a study of response to subunit inactivated influenza vaccine. As regards this clonotype: Its cognate antigen is unknown.

Findings and caveats of the study: Each seasonal influenza vaccination recruits few new T cells, the authors suggested.

The CDR3 sequence is 17 residues long. V shed 5 bases and J 4 bases; nucleotides not matched to a gene: 10. In germline, CDR1 is SGHTA, CDR2 FQGTGA. TCRdb independently ran MiXCR on the RT-PCR reads; one entry per CDR3 protein. The sample includes fewer than 200,000 distinct CDR3 sequences, around 9.2% of them seen just once. This receptor was obtained from a man between 50 and 59 years old who received an inactivated influenza vaccine. This chain uses TRBV7-3 with TRBJ2-1, with 11 positions matching TRBD2. The material sequenced was non-naive T cells sorted from PBMCs, taken on the day of vaccination. The CDR3 nucleotides are TGTGCCAGCAGCCCCGCCCTGACTAGCGGGGCTTACAATGAGCAGTTCTTC. This encodes CASSPALTSGAYNEQFF.